The 13 T cell receptor beta chains presented below share a single source sample, sequenced in a study of control samples from healthy donors and cancer patients. Using immunoSEQ multiplex PCR, the repertoire was profiled, and TCRdb retains in-frame clones only, with some absent. Counted here are 150,000 to 200,000 clones, 91% occurring once; the ten biggest clones make up about 1.6%. The specimen sequenced was blood. The receptors here all came from a woman in her thirties in good health.

A note on this clone: The sample holds other DNA sequences that translate to the same CDR3. V gene TRBV7-9 combines with J gene TRBJ1-3, with a tentative D call TRBD1 (5 bases). The CDR3 spans 15 residues. Germline loops: CDR1 SEHNR, CDR2 FQNEAQ (reference sequence). V was pared by 0 bases and J by 3 bases, with 9 bases between. CDR3 sequence reads: CASSLALGVGNTIYF. The CDR3 nucleotides read TGTGCCAGCAGCTTAGCGCTGGGGGTTGGAAACACCATATATTTT.

V is TRBV19 and J is TRBJ2-3; TRBD2 aligns across 10 bases. Per germline, CDR1 LNHDA and CDR2 SQIVND (reference sequence). This CDR3 comprises 15 residues. Trimming removed 5 bases from V and 1 base from J; junction bases left unmatched: 3. DNA for the CDR3: TGTGCCAGTAGTCTAGCGGGGGCCGGCACAGATACGCAGTATTTT. Protein: CASSLAGAGTDTQYF.

This chain connects TRBV12-3 or TRBV12-4 to TRBJ2-5, with a weak D call TRBD2 (6 bases). The CDR3 covers 13 residues. V shed 2 bases and J shed 4 bases, with 8 bases lying between them. The CDR3 bases are TGTGCCAGCAGTTTACCGGAGGGAGAGACCCAGTACTTC. This codes for CASSLPEGETQYF.

J is TRBJ1-2 and V is TRBV19; 8 bases are a match to TRBD1. This CDR3 is built from 14 residues. V dropped 1 base and J dropped 4; count of bases not matched to a gene: 2. The germline V gene has CDR1 LNHDA and CDR2 SQIVND (reference sequence). The CDR3: CASSIGQGSYGYTF. CDR3 nucleotides: TGTGCCAGTAGTATAGGACAGGGGTCCTATGGCTACACCTTC.

This chain uses TRBV7-2 with TRBJ2-7; no clear D. Trimming removed 1 base from V and 0 bases from J, with 10 bases in between. Germline CDR1 SGHTA, CDR2 FQGNSA. The CDR3 has 15 residues. The CDR3 region is CASSLGTSSSYEQYF. The CDR3 region has the DNA TGTGCCAGCAGCTTAGGGACCTCCAGCTCCTACGAGCAGTACTTC. The variable domain in full, completed from reference TRBV7-2 and TRBJ2-7, reads GAGVSQSPSNKVTEKGKDVELRCDPISGHTALYWYRQSLGQGLEFLIYFQGNSAPDKSGLPSDRFSAERTGGSVSTLTIQRTQQEDSAVYLCASSLGTSSSYEQYFGPGTRLTVT.

This clone was observed a single time. The J gene is TRBJ2-5, the V gene TRBV5-1; possibly TRBD1 for D (5 bases). CDR1 and CDR2 from the germline V gene are SGHRS and YFSETQ. The CDR3 has 16 residues. Trimming cost V 4 bases and J 3 bases, with 19 bases left between them. In DNA form, the CDR3 reads TGCGCCAGCAGCCAGGGCCAAAAAGTGGGGAAAGAGACCCAGTACTTC. Translation: CASSQGQKVGKETQYF.

The chain recombines TRBV10-3 with TRBJ1-2, with TRBD1 matching 8 bases. The CDR3 has 15 residues. The V segment lost 0 bases and the J segment 2 bases; nucleotides outside the gene matches: 2. CDR1 ENHRY and CDR2 SYGVKD come from the germline V gene. Here the CDR3 reads CAISESGQANYGYTF. The CDR3 bases are TGTGCCATCAGTGAGTCGGGACAGGCGAACTATGGCTACACCTTC.

The chain employs TRBV5-5 and TRBJ1-2, with D uncertain. V was pared by 1 base and J by 0 bases, with 4 bases between. This CDR3 contains 13 residues. The germline CDR1 and CDR2 sequences are SGHKS and YYEKEE (reference sequence). This CDR3 is CASSLLANYGYTF. The CDR3 DNA is TGTGCCAGCAGCTTGCTAGCTAACTATGGCTACACCTTC.

This chain connects TRBV5-1 to TRBJ2-3; D unresolved. V was shortened by 1 base and J by 1 base, with 7 bases between the two germline ends. CDR1 and CDR2 (germline): SGHRS, YFSETQ. CDR3 length: 14 residues. CDR3 amino acids: CASSLRPGTDTQYF. CDR3 DNA sequence: TGCGCCAGCAGCTTGCGGCCCGGCACAGATACGCAGTATTTT.

This chain uses TRBV6-5 with TRBJ2-2; D might be TRBD1 or TRBD2, each matching 5 bases. CDR1 and CDR2 from the germline V gene are MNHEY and SVGAGI. The CDR3 covers 14 residues. V was pared by 4 bases and J by 3 bases, with 9 bases between. This chain's CDR3 is CASSLGVDTGELFF. CDR3 bases: TGTGCCAGCAGTTTGGGGGTGGACACCGGGGAGCTGTTTTTT.

The rearrangement uses TRBV21-1 and TRBJ2-3; TRBD2 was called by the table and not checked on the DNA. TRBV21-1 is assigned pseudogene status. CDR3 length: 17 residues. In DNA form, the CDR3 reads TGTGCCAGCAGCAACCGACTAGCGGGAGCCTTCACAGATACGCAGTATTTT. This sequence encodes CASSNRLAGAFTDTQYF.

The chain links TRBV25-1 to TRBJ1-1; D possibly corresponds to TRBD1 (5 bases). V lost 1 base, J lost 1 base, and 10 bases lay in between. Germline CDR1 MGHDK, CDR2 SYGVNS. The CDR3 length is 15 residues. In nucleotides, the CDR3 is TGTGCCAGCAGTGAATGGGGGTCCCCGAACACTGAAGCTTTCTTT. Its protein is CASSEWGSPNTEAFF.

The sample holds one count of this clone. Other DNA sequences within the sample encode an identical CDR3. CDR3 protein: CASSPGATDTQYF. The CDR3 DNA is TGTGCCAGCTCACCAGGGGCGACAGATACGCAGTATTTT. The chain combines TRBV18 with TRBJ2-3; possible D gene TRBD1, 5 bases. V was shortened by 2 bases and J by 3 bases, with 6 bases between the two germline ends. CDR3 length: 13 amino acids. Germline V gene lookup returns CDR1 KGHSH and CDR2 LQKENI. The entire variable domain, with the rest obtained from reference TRBV18 and TRBJ2-3, is as follows: NAGVMQNPRHLVRRRGQEARLRCSPMKGHSHVYWYRQLPEEGLKFMVYLQKENIIDESGMPKERFSAEFPKEGPSILRIQQVVRGDSAAYFCASSPGATDTQYFGPGTRLTVL.